The rows below give T cell receptor beta chains drawn from one sample of a study of T cell responses to AZD1222 COVID-19 vaccine. Clones were read by immunoSEQ multiplex PCR, and TCRdb kept only the in-frame ones, dropping some. This repertoire shows approximately 200,000 clones, about 94% found once; its top ten account for 1.5% to 2%. The sample was peripheral blood, taken 28 days after the second dose of the MenACWY control vaccine. These receptors were obtained from an adult who received the MenACWY meningococcal vaccine as a control. Each CDR3 is given with its conserved first and last residue. The D gene is left open where the match is weak. Clone size appears in some rows only: once, few, many, or a class for an expanded clone.

J gene	D gene	clone size	V gene	CDR3 DNA	CDR3 protein
TRBJ2-3	NA	NA	TRBV5-1	TGCGCCAGCAGCTCTCAAGGGACAAGCGGGGCAGATACGCAGTATTTT	CASSSQGTSGADTQYF
TRBJ2-1	TRBD2	NA	TRBV27	TGTGCCAGCAGTTTAACTGGCGGGGGATACAATGAGCAGTTCTTC	CASSLTGGGYNEQFF
TRBJ2-1	TRBD2	once	TRBV5-1	TGCGCCAGCAGCTTGAACCTCCCCGTGACTAGCGGGGACAATGAGCAGTTCTTC	CASSLNLPVTSGDNEQFF
TRBJ1-1	NA	NA	TRBV28	TGTGCCAGCAGTCCGAGGAGGGGTTTGGATACTGAAGCTTTCTTT	CASSPRRGLDTEAFF
TRBJ1-2	TRBD1	NA	TRBV28	TGTGCCAGCAGTTTCCCCTCAGGACAGGGTGTCACGGGCTACACCTTC	CASSFPSGQGVTGYTF
TRBJ1-2	NA	few	TRBV7-9	TGTGCCAGCAGATCTGAGTGGGACTGGGCAGGCTACACCTTC	CASRSEWDWAGYTF
TRBJ1-6	TRBD1	NA	TRBV6-6	TGTGCCAGCAGCCTTGGACACAGGGGGTGGTCACCCCTCCACTTT	CASSLGHRGWSPLHF
TRBJ1-3	NA	NA	TRBV30	TGTGCCTGGAGTAGGGGAGGGGGTTCTGGAAACACCATATATTTT	CAWSRGGGSGNTIYF
TRBJ2-5	NA	NA	TRBV7-9	TGTGCCAGCAGCTCCACCTGGAGCCAAGAGACCCAGTACTTC	CASSSTWSQETQYF
TRBJ2-1	NA	NA	TRBV9	TGTGCCAGCAGCGTGACGGGGAATGAGCAGTTCTTC	CASSVTGNEQFF
TRBJ1-5	NA	NA	TRBV2	TGTGCCAGCAGTGTCTTAAGCGGGGTCCCCAATCAGCCCCAGCATTTT	CASSVLSGVPNQPQHF
TRBJ1-6	NA	NA	TRBV15	TGTGCCACCAGCAGAGACCATACCGGGGTGGATTCACCCCTCCACTTT	CATSRDHTGVDSPLHF
TRBJ2-2	TRBD2	NA	TRBV7-3	TGTGCCAGCAGCCCGAGATCCGGGACTAGCGTCTCGAACACCGGGGAGCTGTTTTTT	CASSPRSGTSVSNTGELFF
TRBJ1-2	NA	NA	TRBV30	TGTGCCGCGTCGGGGGGTTATGGCTACACCTTC	CAASGGYGYTF
TRBJ1-6	NA	NA	TRBV6-5	TGTGCCAGCAGTCTCCGGGCAATGGGTTCACCCCTCCACTTT	CASSLRAMGSPLHF
TRBJ2-5	NA	NA	TRBV7-9	TGTGCCAGCAGCTTCTGGACGGAACAAGAGACCCAGTACTTC	CASSFWTEQETQYF
TRBJ2-1	TRBD1	NA	TRBV7-2	TGTGCCAGCAGCTCCGGACAGGGTATTGGCAATGAGCAGTTCTTC	CASSSGQGIGNEQFF
TRBJ1-6	NA	NA	TRBV4-2	TGTGCCAGCAGCCAAGATCAGGGATATAATTCACCCCTCCACTTT	CASSQDQGYNSPLHF
TRBJ2-7	NA	NA	TRBV19	TGTGCCAGTAGACAACAGGGATCCTACGAGCAGTACTTC	CASRQQGSYEQYF
TRBJ1-1	TRBD1	NA	TRBV18	TGTGCCAGCTCGGGGACAGTAACCACTGAAGCTTTCTTT	CASSGTVTTEAFF
TRBJ2-7	TRBD1	NA	TRBV7-9	TGTGCCAGCAGCCCTAGACAGGGGGCGGGGGAGCAGTACTTC	CASSPRQGAGEQYF
TRBJ2-1	NA	NA	TRBV7-9	TGTGCCAGCAGCCCCGACGGAAAGAGCTCCTACAATGAGCAGTTCTTC	CASSPDGKSSYNEQFF
TRBJ2-5	NA	NA	TRBV7-9	TGTGCCAGCAGCACCGTCCCCCCAGAGACCCAGTACTTC	CASSTVPPETQYF
TRBJ2-7	NA	once	TRBV6-1	TGTGCCAGCAGTGAAGGAAGCCGGACAAGCTCCTACGAGCAGTACTTC	CASSEGSRTSSYEQYF
TRBJ2-7	TRBD2	once	TRBV9	TGTGCCAGCAGCCCTAGTAGCGGGCGTTTCTCCTACGAGCAGTACTTC	CASSPSSGRFSYEQYF
TRBJ1-4	TRBD1	NA	TRBV28	TGTGCCAGCAGCTCGGGACAGACTAATGAAAAACTGTTTTTT	CASSSGQTNEKLFF
TRBJ2-7	NA	NA	TRBV10-3	TGTGCCATCAGTGAAGGGACGGACTCCTACGAGCAGTACTTC	CAISEGTDSYEQYF